Sequencing of this T cell receptor (beta chain) was carried out in a study of regulatory T cells in long-lasting Graves disease. According to the study, TCR beta libraries were built with iRepertoire HTBI primers and CDR3-region Arm-PCR. One entry per CDR3 protein, called by TCRdb with MiXCR from the multiplex PCR reads. The sample shows some 500,000 distinct CDR3 sequences, about 13% of them seen only once. CDR1 and CDR2 from the germline V gene are DFQATT and SNEGSKA (reference sequence). Trimming pared 3 bases from V and 16 bases from J, leaving 13 bases between. The CDR3 totals 10 residues. The time point denotes: newly diagnosed GD, antithyroid drugs for less than 3 months. With RNA extracted from PBMCs as input, the TCR library was made. The guidelines of the American Thyroid Association were the basis for diagnosing Graves' disease. Patients came from an endocrinology department in Xi'an, China. Staff drew around 10 milliliters of peripheral blood into EDTA tubes.

These data are also associated with another study on T cells in Graves' hyperthyroidism and ophthalmopathy. That publication notes: Used for diagnoses were clinical symptoms, serum thyroxine and TRAb, thyroid ultrasound and orbital computed tomography.

The V and J genes are TRBV20-1 and TRBJ2-1; D may be TRBD2 (5 bases). This TCR derives from a man aged 25 to 45 with Graves disease. Sequenced material: peripheral blood mononuclear cells (PBMCs), taken at new diagnosis, from a patient treated with antithyroid drugs. The CDR3, as DNA: TGCAGTGCTAGTATTCTAGCTGAATTCTTC. As protein: CSASILAEFF.